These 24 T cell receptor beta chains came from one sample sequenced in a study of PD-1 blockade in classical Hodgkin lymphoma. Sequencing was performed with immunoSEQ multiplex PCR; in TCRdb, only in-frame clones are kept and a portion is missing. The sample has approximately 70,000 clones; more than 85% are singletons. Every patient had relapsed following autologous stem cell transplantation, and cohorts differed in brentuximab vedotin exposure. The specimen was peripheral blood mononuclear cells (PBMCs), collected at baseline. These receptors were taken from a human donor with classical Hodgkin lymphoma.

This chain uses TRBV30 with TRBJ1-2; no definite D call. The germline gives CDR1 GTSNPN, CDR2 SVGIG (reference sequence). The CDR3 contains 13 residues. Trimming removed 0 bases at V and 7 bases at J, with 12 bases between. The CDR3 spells CAWSVGVNGGYTF. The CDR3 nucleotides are TGTGCCTGGAGTGTAGGTGTTAACGGTGGCTACACCTTC.

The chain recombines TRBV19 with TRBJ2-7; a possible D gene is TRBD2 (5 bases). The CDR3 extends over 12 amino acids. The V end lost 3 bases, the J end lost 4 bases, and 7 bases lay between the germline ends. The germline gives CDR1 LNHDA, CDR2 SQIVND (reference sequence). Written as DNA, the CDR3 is TGTGCCAGTAGTATCTCGGGATACGAGCAGTACTTC. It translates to CASSISGYEQYF.

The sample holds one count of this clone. CDR3 DNA: TGTGCCAGCAGCCAAACCTTGGGAGATACGCAGTATTTT. Encoded protein: CASSQTLGDTQYF. The genes are TRBV14 and TRBJ2-3, with D unclear. Germline CDR1 and CDR2: SGHDN and FVKESK. V was trimmed by 2 bases and J by 5 bases, leaving 8 bases between them. The CDR3 extends over 13 amino acids.

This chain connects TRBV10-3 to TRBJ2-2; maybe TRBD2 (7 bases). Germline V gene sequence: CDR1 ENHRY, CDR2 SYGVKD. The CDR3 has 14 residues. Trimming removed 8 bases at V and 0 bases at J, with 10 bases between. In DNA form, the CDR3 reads TGTGCCATCCGAGGGGGGGCGAACACCGGGGAGCTGTTTTTT. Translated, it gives CAIRGGANTGELFF.

CDR3 bases: TGTGCCAGCAGTCGCGGGGTAAGAACTGAAGCTTTCTTT. Its translation: CASSRGVRTEAFF. V usage is TRBV11-3 and J usage is TRBJ1-1; D unclear. The CDR3 contains 13 residues. Per the germline V gene, CDR1 is SGHNT and CDR2 is YENEEA. Trimming shortened V by 6 bases and J by 5 bases, and 13 bases separated the two germline ends.

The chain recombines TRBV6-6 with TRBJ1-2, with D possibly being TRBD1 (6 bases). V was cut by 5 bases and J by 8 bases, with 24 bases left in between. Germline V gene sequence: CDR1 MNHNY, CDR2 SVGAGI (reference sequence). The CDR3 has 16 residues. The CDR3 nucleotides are TGTGCCAGCAGTCCGTGGGGAACAGGGACCCCAGGGGGCTACACCTTC. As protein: CASSPWGTGTPGGYTF.

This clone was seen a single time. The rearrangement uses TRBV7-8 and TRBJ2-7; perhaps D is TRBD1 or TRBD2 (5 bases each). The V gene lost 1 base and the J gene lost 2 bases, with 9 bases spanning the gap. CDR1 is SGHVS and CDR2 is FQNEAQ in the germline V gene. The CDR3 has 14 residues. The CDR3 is CASSLVRDPYEQYF. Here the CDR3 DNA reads TGTGCCAGCAGCTTAGTTAGGGACCCCTACGAGCAGTACTTC.

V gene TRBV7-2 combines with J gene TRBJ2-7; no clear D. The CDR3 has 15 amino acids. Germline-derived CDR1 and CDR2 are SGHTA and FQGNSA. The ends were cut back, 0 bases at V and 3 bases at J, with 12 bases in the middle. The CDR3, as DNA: TGTGCCAGCAGCTTAGCGGTAGGGCCGGGCTACGAGCAGTACTTC. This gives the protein CASSLAVGPGYEQYF. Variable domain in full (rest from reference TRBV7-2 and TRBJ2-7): GAGVSQSPSNKVTEKGKDVELRCDPISGHTALYWYRQSLGQGLEFLIYFQGNSAPDKSGLPSDRFSAERTGGSVSTLTIQRTQQEDSAVYLCASSLAVGPGYEQYFGPGTRLTVT.

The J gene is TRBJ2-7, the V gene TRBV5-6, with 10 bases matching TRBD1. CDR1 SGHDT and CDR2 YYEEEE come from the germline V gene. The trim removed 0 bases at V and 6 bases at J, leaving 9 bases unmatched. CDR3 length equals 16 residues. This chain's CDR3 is CASSLGAGTGVGEQYF. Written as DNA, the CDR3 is TGTGCCAGCAGCTTGGGGGCCGGGACAGGGGTGGGCGAGCAGTACTTC. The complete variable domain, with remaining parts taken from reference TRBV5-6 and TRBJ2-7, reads DAGVTQSPTHLIKTRGQQVTLRCSPKSGHDTVSWYQQALGQGPQFIFQYYEEEERQRGNFPDRFSGHQFPNYSSELNVNALLLGDSALYLCASSLGAGTGVGEQYFGPGTRLTVT.

CDR3 DNA sequence: TGTGCCAGCAGCTTAACGTTCGGGGCGGACCACTCTAGCAATCAGCCCCAGCATTTT. Translated: CASSLTFGADHSSNQPQHF. This chain links TRBV7-3 with TRBJ1-5; a weak D match, TRBD1 (5 bases). V shed 0 bases and J shed 0 bases, with 18 bases lying between them. Germline V gives CDR1 SGHTA, CDR2 FQGTGA. The CDR3 has 19 amino acids.

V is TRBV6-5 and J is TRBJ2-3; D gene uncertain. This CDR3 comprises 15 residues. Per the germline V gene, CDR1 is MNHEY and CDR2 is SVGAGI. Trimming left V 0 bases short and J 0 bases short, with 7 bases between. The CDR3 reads CASSYSAYSTDTQYF. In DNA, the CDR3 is TGTGCCAGCAGTTACTCCGCTTACAGCACAGATACGCAGTATTTT.

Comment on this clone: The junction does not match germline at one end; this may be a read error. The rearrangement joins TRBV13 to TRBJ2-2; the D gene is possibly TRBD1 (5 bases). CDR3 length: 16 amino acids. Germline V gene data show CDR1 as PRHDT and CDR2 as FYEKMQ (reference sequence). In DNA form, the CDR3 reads TGTGCCAGCAGCTTAGAAGGGGCCCAGAACGCCGGGGAGCTGTTTTTT. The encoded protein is CASSLEGAQNAGELFF.

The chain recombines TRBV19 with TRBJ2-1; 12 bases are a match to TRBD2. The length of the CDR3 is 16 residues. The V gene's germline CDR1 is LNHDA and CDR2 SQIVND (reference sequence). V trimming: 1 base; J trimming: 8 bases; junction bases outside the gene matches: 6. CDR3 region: CASSIGGTSGFDEQFF. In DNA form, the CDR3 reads TGTGCCAGTAGTATAGGGGGGACTAGCGGGTTTGATGAGCAGTTCTTC.

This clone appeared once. Written as DNA, the CDR3 is TGTGCCTGGAGTAGGGGCGAGGTCTACGAGCAGTACTTC. This sequence encodes CAWSRGEVYEQYF. This chain uses TRBV30 with TRBJ2-7; D is possibly TRBD1 (5 bases). Trimming shortened V by 2 bases and J by 3 bases, and 11 bases separated the two germline ends. The germline V gene encodes CDR1 GTSNPN and CDR2 SVGIG (reference sequence). The CDR3 has 13 residues.

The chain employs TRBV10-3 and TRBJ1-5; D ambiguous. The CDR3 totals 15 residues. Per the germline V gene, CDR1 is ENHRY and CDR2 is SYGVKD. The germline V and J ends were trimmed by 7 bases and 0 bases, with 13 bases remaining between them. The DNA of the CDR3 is TGTGCCATCACCCCCGGGCCGGATAGCAATCAGCCCCAGCATTTT. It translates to CAITPGPDSNQPQHF.

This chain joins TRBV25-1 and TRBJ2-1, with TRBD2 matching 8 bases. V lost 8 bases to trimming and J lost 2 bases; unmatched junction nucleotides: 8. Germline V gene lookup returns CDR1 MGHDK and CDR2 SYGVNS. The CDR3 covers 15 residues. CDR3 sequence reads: CASRRGGVPYNEQFF. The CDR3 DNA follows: TGTGCCAGCCGTCGGGGGGGGGTTCCCTACAATGAGCAGTTCTTC.

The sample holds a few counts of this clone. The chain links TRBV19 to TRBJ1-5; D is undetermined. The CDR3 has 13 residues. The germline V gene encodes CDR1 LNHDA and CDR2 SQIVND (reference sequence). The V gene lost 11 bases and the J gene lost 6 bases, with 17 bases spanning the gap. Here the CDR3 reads CAVTGSKAQPQHF. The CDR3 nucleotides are TGTGCCGTTACGGGCTCCAAAGCTCAGCCCCAGCATTTT.

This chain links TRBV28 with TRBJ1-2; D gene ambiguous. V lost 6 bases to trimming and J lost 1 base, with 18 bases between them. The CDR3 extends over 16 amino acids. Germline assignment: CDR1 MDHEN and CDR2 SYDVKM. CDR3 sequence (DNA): TGTGCCAGCAGCTTACTCGGACCCCATTTTAACTATGGCTACACCTTC. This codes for CASSLLGPHFNYGYTF.

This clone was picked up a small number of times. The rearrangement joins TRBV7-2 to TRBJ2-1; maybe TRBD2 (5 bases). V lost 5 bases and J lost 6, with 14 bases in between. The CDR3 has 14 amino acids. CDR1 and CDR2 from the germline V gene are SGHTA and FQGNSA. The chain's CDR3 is CASSRLPGTNEQFF. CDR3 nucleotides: TGTGCCAGCAGCAGACTTCCGGGAACCAATGAGCAGTTCTTC.

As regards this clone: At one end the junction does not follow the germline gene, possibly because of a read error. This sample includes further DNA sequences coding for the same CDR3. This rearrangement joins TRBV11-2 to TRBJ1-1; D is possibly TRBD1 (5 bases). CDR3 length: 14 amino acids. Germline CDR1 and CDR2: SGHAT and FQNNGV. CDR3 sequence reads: CASSLGGVNTEAFF. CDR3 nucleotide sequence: TGTGCCAGCAGCTTAGGAGGGGTTAACACTGAAGCCTTCTTT. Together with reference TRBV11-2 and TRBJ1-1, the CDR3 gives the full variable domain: EAGVAQSPRYKIIEKRQSVAFWCNPISGHATLYWYQQILGQGPKLLIQFQNNGVVDDSQLPKDRFSAERLKGVDSTLKIQPAKLEDSAVYLCASSLGGVNTEAFFGQGTRLTVV.

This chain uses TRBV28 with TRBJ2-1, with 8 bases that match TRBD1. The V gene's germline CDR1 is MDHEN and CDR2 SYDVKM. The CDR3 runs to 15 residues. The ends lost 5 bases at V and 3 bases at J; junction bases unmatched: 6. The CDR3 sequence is CASSDARGHYNEQFF. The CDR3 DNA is TGTGCCAGCAGTGACGCCAGGGGGCACTACAATGAGCAGTTCTTC.

The chain's CDR3 is CASSKPGQGSALTDTQYF. The DNA of the CDR3 is TGTGCCAGCAGCAAGCCAGGACAGGGCTCGGCGCTGACAGATACGCAGTATTTT. The chain couples TRBV21-1 to TRBJ2-3; the table's D call of TRBD1 was not tested on the DNA. TRBV21-1 is classified as a pseudogene. This CDR3 is built from 18 residues.

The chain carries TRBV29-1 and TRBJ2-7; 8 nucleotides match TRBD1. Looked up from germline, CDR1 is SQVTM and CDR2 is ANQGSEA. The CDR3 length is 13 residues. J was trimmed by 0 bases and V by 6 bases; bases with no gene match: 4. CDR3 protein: CSVPGQASYEQYF. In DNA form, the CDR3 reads TGCAGCGTCCCGGGACAGGCCTCCTACGAGCAGTACTTC.

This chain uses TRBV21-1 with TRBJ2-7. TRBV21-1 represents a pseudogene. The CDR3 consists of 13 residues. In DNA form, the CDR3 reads TGTGCCAGCAGCAAAGAGAGGGGCCACGAGCAGTACTTC. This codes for CASSKERGHEQYF.